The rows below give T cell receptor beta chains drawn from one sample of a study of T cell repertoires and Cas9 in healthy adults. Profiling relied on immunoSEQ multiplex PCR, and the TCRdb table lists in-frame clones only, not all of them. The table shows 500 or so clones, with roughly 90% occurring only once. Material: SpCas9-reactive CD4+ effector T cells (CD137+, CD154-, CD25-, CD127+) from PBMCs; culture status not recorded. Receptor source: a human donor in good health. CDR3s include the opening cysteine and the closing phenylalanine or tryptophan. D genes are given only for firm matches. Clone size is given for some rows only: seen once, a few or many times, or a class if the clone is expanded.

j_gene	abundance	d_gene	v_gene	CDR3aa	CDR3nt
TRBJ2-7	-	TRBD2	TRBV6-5	CASSYSGGRNHEQYF	TGTGCCAGCAGTTACTCTGGCGGGAGAAACCACGAGCAGTACTTC
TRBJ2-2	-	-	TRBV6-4	CASSDSGFTGELFF	TGTGCCAGCAGTGACTCTGGGTTCACCGGGGAGCTGTTTTTT
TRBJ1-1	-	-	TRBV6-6	CASSSGQIKSAEAFF	TGTGCCAGCAGTTCCGGGCAGATCAAGAGCGCTGAAGCTTTCTTT
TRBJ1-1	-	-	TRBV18	CASSPGGSEAFF	TGTGCCAGCTCACCAGGGGGCTCTGAAGCTTTCTTT
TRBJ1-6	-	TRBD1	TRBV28	CASTSGTANSPLHF	TGTGCCAGCACTTCGGGGACAGCTAATTCACCCCTCCACTTT
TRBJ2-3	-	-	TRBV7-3	CASSFQGPDTQYF	TGTGCCAGCAGCTTTCAGGGTCCGGATACGCAGTATTTT
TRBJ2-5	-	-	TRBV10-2	CASTRDGGYQETQYF	TGCGCCAGCACACGGGATGGGGGGTACCAAGAGACCCAGTACTTC
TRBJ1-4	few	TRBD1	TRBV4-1	CASSRTGLNEKLFF	TGCGCCAGCAGCCGGACAGGGTTAAATGAAAAACTGTTTTTT
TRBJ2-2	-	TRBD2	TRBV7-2	CASSLLLAGNGELFF	TGTGCCAGCAGCTTACTACTAGCGGGGAACGGGGAGCTGTTTTTT
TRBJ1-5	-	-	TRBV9	CASSVGGQNQPQHF	TGTGCCAGCAGCGTAGGGGGTCAGAATCAGCCCCAGCATTTT
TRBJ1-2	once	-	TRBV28	CASMPGLRYGYTF	TGTGCCAGCATGCCGGGCCTGCGGTATGGCTACACCTTC
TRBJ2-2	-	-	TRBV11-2	CAKRRRTGELFF	TGTGCTAAGCGTCGGCGGACCGGGGAGCTGTTTTTT
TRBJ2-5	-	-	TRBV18	CASSPGVQETQYF	TGTGCCAGCTCACCAGGAGTACAAGAGACCCAGTACTTC
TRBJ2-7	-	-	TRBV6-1	CASSEPALASGGKYEQYF	TGTGCCAGCAGTGAACCCGCCCTGGCATCAGGCGGGAAGTACGAGCAGTACTTC
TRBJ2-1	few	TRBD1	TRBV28	CASSSGTGDLDEQFF	TGTGCCAGCAGCTCCGGGACAGGGGATTTAGATGAGCAGTTCTTC
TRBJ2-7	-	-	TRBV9	CASSVDVSSYEQYF	TGTGCCAGCAGCGTAGATGTTAGCTCCTACGAGCAGTACTTC
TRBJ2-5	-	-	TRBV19	CASSVGLRRETQYF	TGTGCCAGTAGTGTCGGGCTCCGGCGGGAGACCCAGTACTTC
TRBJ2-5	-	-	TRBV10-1	CASSGGETQYF	TGCGCCAGCAGTGGTGGGGAGACCCAGTACTTC
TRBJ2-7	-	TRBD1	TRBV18	CASSLLGQGFHEQYF	TGTGCCAGCTCACTACTGGGACAGGGGTTCCACGAGCAGTACTTC
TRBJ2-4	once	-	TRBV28	CASTLDGAGGKNIQYF	TGTGCCAGCACCCTGGATGGGGCAGGGGGGAAAAACATTCAGTACTTC
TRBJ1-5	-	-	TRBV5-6	CASSPGGKGYQPQHF	TGTGCCAGCAGTCCGGGGGGAAAGGGCTATCAGCCCCAGCATTTT
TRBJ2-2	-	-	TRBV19	CASRLDTGELFF	TGTGCCAGTAGACTGGACACCGGGGAGCTGTTTTTT
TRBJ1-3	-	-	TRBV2	CASITGTAVGNTIYF	TGTGCCAGCATAACTGGGACCGCTGTAGGAAACACCATATATTTT
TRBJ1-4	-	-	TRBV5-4	CASSLGAGTEKLFF	TGTGCCAGCAGCTTAGGGGCAGGGACTGAAAAACTGTTTTTT
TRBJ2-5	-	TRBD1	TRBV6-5	CASRPPGGVKTQYF	TGTGCCAGCAGGCCCCCAGGGGGCGTAAAGACCCAGTACTTC
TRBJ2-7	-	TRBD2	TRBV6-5	CASSQTSGRDEQYF	TGTGCCAGCAGTCAAACTAGCGGGAGGGACGAGCAGTACTTC
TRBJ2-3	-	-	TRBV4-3	CASSQETAPGSTDTQYF	TGCGCCAGCAGCCAAGAAACAGCCCCAGGGAGCACAGATACGCAGTATTTT
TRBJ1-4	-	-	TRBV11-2	CASSLTFTGTNEKLFF	TGTGCCAGCAGCCTCACCTTCACGGGAACTAATGAAAAACTGTTTTTT